This T cell receptor (beta chain) was identified in a study of blood T cell repertoires in COVID-19. How the authors handled the data: For nucleated cells, counts were estimated from reference gene primer amplification. The protocol was immunoSEQ multiplex PCR, while the TCRdb copy is restricted to in-frame clones and leaves out a portion. The DNA was the basis for D and trimming; V, J and clone size are from that table. The sample includes around 230,000 clones, 70% to 90% of them seen just once. The V and J ends lost 3 bases and 2 bases respectively, with 9 bases between them. CDR3 length equals 14 residues. Germline V lookup: CDR1 SGHDT, CDR2 YYEEEE.

The chain has TRBV5-6 and TRBJ1-5; TRBD1 is a possible D gene (6 bases). The sequence was collected from a man aged 40-50 years who had recovered from COVID-19. The specimen sequenced was PBMCs or T cells enriched from blood (not recorded which). CDR3 DNA sequence: TGTGCCAGCAGCTCAGGACAGCGCAATCAGCCCCAGCATTTT. Protein: CASSSGQRNQPQHF.